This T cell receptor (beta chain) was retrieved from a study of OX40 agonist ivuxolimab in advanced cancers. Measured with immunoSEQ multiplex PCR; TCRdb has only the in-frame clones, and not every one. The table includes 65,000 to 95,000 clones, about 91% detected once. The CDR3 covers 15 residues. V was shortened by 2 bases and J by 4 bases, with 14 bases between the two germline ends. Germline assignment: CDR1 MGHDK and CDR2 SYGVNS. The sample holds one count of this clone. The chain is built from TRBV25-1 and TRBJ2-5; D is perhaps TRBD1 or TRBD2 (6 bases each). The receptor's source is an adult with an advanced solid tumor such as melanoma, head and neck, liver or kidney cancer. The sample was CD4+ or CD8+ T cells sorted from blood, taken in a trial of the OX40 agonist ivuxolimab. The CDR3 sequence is CASSELRGESETQYF. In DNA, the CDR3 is TGTGCCAGCAGTGAACTGAGGGGGGAATCAGAGACCCAGTACTTC.